This T cell receptor beta chain was captured in a study of type 1 regulatory T cells. For the study at large: T-allo10 is a Tr1-enriched, alloantigen-specific CD4 T cell product made in vitro.

A single record per CDR3 protein comes from TCRdb applying MiXCR to the reads. The sample has roughly 65,000 distinct CDR3 sequences; roughly 49% are singletons. About this clonotype: Its antigen is as yet unknown.

The CDR3 is 18 residues long. CDR1 is KGHDR, CDR2 SFDVKD, per germline. The V and J ends lost 4 bases and 6 bases, in that order; junction bases with no gene match: 14. Study outcomes and limitations: Compared with non-Tr1 cells, Tr1 cells showed a narrower TCR repertoire.

Sequencing input: cultured non-Tr1 T cells, either the whole culture or a sorted T cell fraction (not recorded which). This receptor was obtained from a human donor in good health. J is TRBJ2-1 and V is TRBV24-1; the match to TRBD2 covers 10 bases. The CDR3 region is CATSEYQITGLAINEQFF. The DNA for the CDR3 is TGTGCCACCAGTGAGTACCAGATCACGGGACTAGCGATCAATGAGCAGTTCTTC.